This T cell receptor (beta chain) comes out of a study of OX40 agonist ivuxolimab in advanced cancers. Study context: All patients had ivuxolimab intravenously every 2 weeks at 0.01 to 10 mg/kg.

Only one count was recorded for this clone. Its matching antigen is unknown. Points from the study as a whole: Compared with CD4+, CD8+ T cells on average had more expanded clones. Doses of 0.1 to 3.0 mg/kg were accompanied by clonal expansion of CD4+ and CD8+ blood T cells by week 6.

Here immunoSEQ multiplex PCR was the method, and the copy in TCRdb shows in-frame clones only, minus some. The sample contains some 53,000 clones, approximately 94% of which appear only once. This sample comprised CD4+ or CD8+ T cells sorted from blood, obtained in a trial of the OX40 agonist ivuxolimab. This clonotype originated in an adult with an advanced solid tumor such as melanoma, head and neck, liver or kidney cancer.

For the CDR3, the DNA is TGCGCCAGCAGCCAAGATCTCAACGGGGAGCTGTTTTTT. Encoded protein: CASSQDLNGELFF. The chain couples TRBV4-1 to TRBJ2-2; the D is unclear. This CDR3 region has 13 residues. Germline V gene lookup returns CDR1 MGHRA and CDR2 YSYEKL. V shed 0 bases and J shed 7 bases, with 6 bases lying between them.